One and the same sample provided the 16 T cell receptor beta chains below, sequenced in a study of a mutant IDH1 vaccine in newly diagnosed glioma. Their cognate antigens are unknown. As for time point: week 35, safety follow-up. The content of each vaccine dose was 300 ug of mutant IDH1 20-mer peptide, and topical imiquimod accompanied it. Measured with immunoSEQ multiplex PCR; TCRdb has only the in-frame clones, and not every one. This sample has about 54,000 clones, with 84% found just once. Material: PBMCs, obtained from a glioma patient whose treatment included an IDH1 peptide vaccine. These receptors all stem from a woman aged 18-29 years with glioma.

The chain couples TRBV7-3 to TRBJ2-3, with D unresolved. CDR1 SGHTA and CDR2 FQGTGA come from the germline V gene. Trimming took 2 bases from V and 3 from J, leaving 15 bases between them. This CDR3 region has 16 residues. The CDR3 spells CASSLRVGIGTDTQYF. Written as DNA, the CDR3 is TGTGCCAGCAGCTTACGCGTTGGGATTGGTACAGATACGCAGTATTTT.

V and J are TRBV27 and TRBJ1-5; no reliable D call. V was pared by 6 bases and J by 0 bases, with 6 bases between. Germline CDR1 and CDR2: MNHEY and SMNVEV (reference sequence). CDR3 length: 13 residues. CDR3 coding DNA: TGTGCCAGCAGGCGACCTAGCAATCAGCCCCAGCATTTT. It translates to CASRRPSNQPQHF.

V usage is TRBV4-2 and J usage is TRBJ2-7, with 13 bases matching TRBD2. CDR3 length: 17 amino acids. The V and J ends lost 2 bases and 1 base, in that order; junction bases with no gene match: 5. Germline assignment: CDR1 LGHNA and CDR2 YNFKEQ. The CDR3 sequence: CASSQQTSGGTSYEQYF. For the CDR3, the DNA is TGTGCCAGCAGCCAACAGACTAGCGGGGGGACTTCCTACGAGCAGTACTTC.

The J gene is TRBJ2-7, the V gene TRBV7-2; D gene ambiguous. This CDR3 has 13 amino acids. V was pared by 5 bases and J by 0 bases, with 8 bases between. CDR1 and CDR2 from the germline V gene are SGHTA and FQGNSA. CDR3 bases: TGTGCCAGCAGCCGCTGGGCCTCCTACGAGCAGTACTTC. This codes for CASSRWASYEQYF.

The chain uses TRBV7-2 and TRBJ2-1; 8 bases agree with TRBD2. Germline V gene sequence: CDR1 SGHTA, CDR2 FQGNSA. V gave up 5 bases and J gave up 1 base; unmatched junction bases: 7. The CDR3 is made up of 16 amino acids. The CDR3: CASSLQLAGSYNEQFF. CDR3 nucleotides: TGTGCCAGCAGCCTCCAATTAGCGGGGTCCTACAATGAGCAGTTCTTC. The full variable domain, its missing parts supplied by reference TRBV7-2 and TRBJ2-1, is GAGVSQSPSNKVTEKGKDVELRCDPISGHTALYWYRQSLGQGLEFLIYFQGNSAPDKSGLPSDRFSAERTGGSVSTLTIQRTQQEDSAVYLCASSLQLAGSYNEQFFGPGTRLTVL.

V gene TRBV6-1 combines with J gene TRBJ1-5; a weak D match, TRBD1 (5 bases). This CDR3 contains 15 residues. The ends were cut back, 7 bases at V and 3 bases at J, with 16 bases in the middle. The germline V gene encodes CDR1 MNHNS and CDR2 SASEGT. The CDR3 spells CASIRLRDSNQPQHF. The CDR3 DNA reads as TGTGCCAGCATTAGACTCCGGGACTCCAATCAGCCCCAGCATTTT.

The chain is built from TRBV25-1 and TRBJ1-2; D unresolved. With 3 bases removed from V and 0 bases from J, the gap between germline ends came to 2 bases. Germline-derived CDR1 and CDR2 are MGHDK and SYGVNS. CDR3 length equals 12 residues. The CDR3 bases are TGTGCCAGCAGTGATTCTAACTATGGCTACACCTTC. This sequence encodes CASSDSNYGYTF.

The gene calls are TRBV5-4 and TRBJ2-7; 12 bases are shared with TRBD2. Germline CDR1 SGHNT, CDR2 YYREEE (reference sequence). The CDR3 sequence is 15 residues long. V dropped 4 bases and J dropped 3; count of bases not matched to a gene: 5. The CDR3 here is CASSAWTSGVYEQYF. The CDR3 DNA is TGTGCCAGCAGCGCCTGGACTAGCGGGGTCTACGAGCAGTACTTC.

The V gene is TRBV7-9, the J gene TRBJ2-1; no reliable D call. The germline V gene has CDR1 SEHNR and CDR2 FQNEAQ (reference sequence). The CDR3 has 16 amino acids. The V and J ends lost 5 bases and 7 bases respectively, with 21 bases between them. The CDR3 here is CASSPCPTPRLNEQFF. The CDR3 region has the DNA TGTGCCAGCAGCCCGTGCCCTACCCCCCGTTTGAATGAGCAGTTCTTC.

V and J are TRBV7-2 and TRBJ1-3; 8 bases match TRBD1. Losses at the gene ends were 10 bases for V and 0 bases for J; bases not matched to a gene: 5. The CDR3 spans 14 residues. Germline V gene data show CDR1 as SGHTA and CDR2 as FQGNSA. CDR3 sequence: CATLDRVSGNTIYF. CDR3 sequence (DNA): TGTGCCACCTTGGACAGGGTCTCTGGAAACACCATATATTTT.

This chain connects TRBV5-4 to TRBJ2-4; TRBD1 is a possible D gene (6 bases). Germline V gene sequence: CDR1 SGHNT, CDR2 YYREEE (reference sequence). V was cut by 3 bases and J by 0 bases, with 13 bases left in between. This CDR3 contains 16 residues. In nucleotides, the CDR3 is TGTGCCAGCAGCTGGACAGTGGGGGAAGCCAAAAACATTCAGTACTTC. This gives the protein CASSWTVGEAKNIQYF.

The rearrangement uses TRBV6-6 and TRBJ2-5, with a possible D match to TRBD2 (5 bases). The CDR3 loop spans 14 amino acids. Deletions cut 5 bases from V and 1 base from J, with 11 bases between. Germline V gives CDR1 MNHNY, CDR2 SVGAGI (reference sequence). CDR3 coding DNA: TGTGCCAGCAGTCCACCGGGATCCCAAGAGACCCAGTACTTC. Translation gives CASSPPGSQETQYF.

Turning to this clone: One junction end does not reproduce the germline sequence, and a read error may be involved. The rearrangement joins TRBV27 to TRBJ1-2, with TRBD1 identical over 11 bases. The CDR3 length is 17 residues. Germline V gives CDR1 MNHEY, CDR2 SMNVEV (reference sequence). For the CDR3, the DNA is TGTGCCAGCAGTTTTTATGATCGGTGGGCAGGACAGGGGGCCTTAAACTTC. Amino acid sequence: CASSFYDRWAGQGALNF.

The chain combines TRBV19 with TRBJ2-5; D possibly corresponds to TRBD2 (6 bases). Between the trimmed V and J ends, which lost 9 bases and 0 bases, there was a span of 11 bases. Germline V gene sequence: CDR1 LNHDA, CDR2 SQIVND (reference sequence). This CDR3 has 13 residues. CDR3 residues: CASRRRDQETQYF. The CDR3 DNA sequence: TGTGCCAGCCGAAGGAGGGACCAAGAGACCCAGTACTTC. Full variable domain (rest looked up from reference TRBV19 and TRBJ2-5): DGGITQSPKYLFRKEGQNVTLSCEQNLNHDAMYWYRQDPGQGLRLIYYSQIVNDFQKGDIAEGYSVSREKKESFPLTVTSAQKNPTAFYLCASRRRDQETQYFGPGTRLLVL.

The chain joins TRBV27 to TRBJ1-2; D is undetermined. Trimming shortened V by 10 bases and J by 4 bases, and 19 bases separated the two germline ends. The CDR3 is 14 residues long. The germline CDR1 and CDR2 sequences are MNHEY and SMNVEV (reference sequence). The CDR3 DNA is TGTGCCACCCGGCAAAAACACATATCCTATGGCTACACCTTC. Translating gives CATRQKHISYGYTF.

V is TRBV5-1 and J is TRBJ2-1; D call uncertain. The germline V and J ends were trimmed by 6 bases and 2 bases, with 12 bases remaining between them. The CDR3 is 14 amino acids. Per germline, CDR1 SGHRS and CDR2 YFSETQ. The chain's CDR3 is CASTRLPTYNEQFF. The CDR3 region has the DNA TGCGCCAGCACCCGACTGCCCACCTACAATGAGCAGTTCTTC.